The 23 T cell receptor beta chains below were found in one sample sequenced in a study of blood T cell repertoires in COVID-19. Only in-frame clones appear in the TCRdb table, and some are missing; sequencing was by immunoSEQ multiplex PCR. The sample lists around 300,000 clones; about 85% were seen once. Specimen: peripheral blood. The receptors originated from a woman between 45 and 65 years old with active or convalescent COVID-19.

The chain uses TRBV5-5 and TRBJ2-1; 7 nucleotides line up with TRBD1. Looked up from germline, CDR1 is SGHKS and CDR2 is YYEKEE (reference sequence). The CDR3 is 19 amino acids. Unmatched junction bases numbered 13, after V lost 1 base and J lost 0 bases. The CDR3 DNA reads as TGTGCCAGCAGCTTGAAATCCTTTATACAGGGGAGCTCCTACAATGAGCAGTTCTTC. It specifies CASSLKSFIQGSSYNEQFF. Filled out from reference TRBV5-5 and TRBJ2-1, the complete variable domain reads DAGVTQSPTHLIKTRGQQVTLRCSPISGHKSVSWYQQVLGQGPQFIFQYYEKEERGRGNFPDRFSARQFPNYSSELNVNALLLGDSALYLCASSLKSFIQGSSYNEQFFGPGTRLTVL.

J is TRBJ1-1 and V is TRBV23-1; 8 bases align to TRBD1. TRBV23-1 is identified as an open reading frame with a role that is uncertain. The V segment lost 4 bases and the J segment 0 bases; nucleotides outside the gene matches: 10. This CDR3 contains 17 residues. The CDR3 loop reads CASSRTTGALMNTEAFF. CDR3 nucleotides: TGCGCCAGCAGTCGGACGACAGGGGCATTAATGAACACTGAAGCTTTCTTT.

This clone was seen a handful of times. This chain uses TRBV5-6 with TRBJ1-1; TRBD1 matches at 8 bases. The CDR3 loop spans 15 amino acids. V lost 4 bases, J lost 3 bases, and 8 bases stayed unmatched. The germline V gene has CDR1 SGHDT and CDR2 YYEEEE. The CDR3 region is CASSGFGQGDTEAFF. The CDR3 DNA reads as TGTGCCAGCAGCGGATTCGGACAGGGAGACACTGAAGCTTTCTTT. Combining the CDR3 with reference TRBV5-6 and TRBJ1-1 gives the whole variable domain DAGVTQSPTHLIKTRGQQVTLRCSPKSGHDTVSWYQQALGQGPQFIFQYYEEEERQRGNFPDRFSGHQFPNYSSELNVNALLLGDSALYLCASSGFGQGDTEAFFGQGTRLTVV.

CDR3 in amino acids: CASSLGTAHNEQFF. The CDR3 coding sequence is TGCGCCAGCAGCCTGGGGACAGCTCACAATGAGCAGTTCTTC. V is TRBV5-1 and J is TRBJ2-1; 7 bases agree with TRBD1. V lost 4 bases to trimming and J lost 5 bases; unmatched junction nucleotides: 6. Per germline, CDR1 SGHRS and CDR2 YFSETQ. This CDR3 spans 14 amino acids.

J is TRBJ1-2 and V is TRBV27; 8 bases line up with TRBD1. Per the germline V gene, CDR1 is MNHEY and CDR2 is SMNVEV (reference sequence). The CDR3 extends over 14 amino acids. The V gene end was trimmed by 3 bases and the J gene end by 5 bases; junction bases not matched to a gene: 5. In DNA form, the CDR3 reads TGTGCCAGCAGTTTTCGAGACAGGGGTTATGGCTACACCTTC. This sequence encodes CASSFRDRGYGYTF.

The rearrangement uses TRBV19 and TRBJ1-5, with unresolved D. From germline, CDR1 is LNHDA and CDR2 SQIVND (reference sequence). V was clipped by 3 bases and J by 7 bases, with 13 bases between them. The CDR3 runs to 14 residues. CDR3 sequence: CASSMGGNGQPQHF. Written as DNA, the CDR3 is TGTGCCAGTAGTATGGGAGGTAATGGGCAGCCCCAGCATTTT.

This clone was seen a single time. V is TRBV6-1 and J is TRBJ1-6; TRBD1 matches 7 bases. CDR1 and CDR2 from the germline V gene are MNHNS and SASEGT. V trimming: 3 bases; J trimming: 14 bases; junction bases outside the gene matches: 10. CDR3 length: 14 residues. The CDR3 nucleotides read TGTGCCAGCAGTGACCGCAGGGGGGATTTAGCCCTCCACTTT. Encoded protein: CASSDRRGDLALHF.

The count of this clone is one. The chain joins TRBV5-1 to TRBJ2-2, with 7 bases that match TRBD2. The CDR3 runs 16 residues. Per the germline V gene, CDR1 is SGHRS and CDR2 is YFSETQ. The J segment lost 4 bases and the V segment lost 0 bases, leaving 6 bases of the junction unmatched. As DNA, the CDR3 is TGCGCCAGCAGCTTGGTGGCGGGAGTAGGCACCGGGGAGCTGTTTTTT. It specifies CASSLVAGVGTGELFF.

The chain recombines TRBV11-3 with TRBJ2-1, with D hard to call. The ends were cut back, 5 bases at V and 0 bases at J, with 5 bases in the middle. Germline assignment: CDR1 SGHNT and CDR2 YENEEA. The CDR3 has 13 amino acids. The CDR3 here is CASSESSYNEQFF. CDR3 sequence (DNA): TGTGCCAGCAGCGAGAGCTCCTACAATGAGCAGTTCTTC.

As to this clone: The junction shows a germline mismatch at one end, possibly a read error. The J gene is TRBJ2-1, the V gene TRBV28, with 9 bases that match TRBD2. CDR1 is MDHEN, CDR2 SYDVKM, per germline. CDR3 length: 11 amino acids. CDR3 sequence reads: CATTGASGNLF. CDR3 DNA: TGTGCCACCACGGGCGCTAGCGGGAATCTCTTC.

The rearrangement joins TRBV5-4 to TRBJ2-7; D is possibly TRBD2 (5 bases). The V end was cut by 2 bases, the J end by 4 bases, with 13 bases between. Germline values: CDR1 SGHNT, CDR2 YYREEE (reference sequence). The CDR3 sequence is 14 residues long. CDR3 sequence reads: CASSLSRTSYEQYF. CDR3 nucleotide sequence: TGTGCCAGCAGCTTATCCCGGACTTCGTACGAGCAGTACTTC.

The chain links TRBV3-1 (or the pseudogene TRBV3-2) to TRBJ1-2; 7 nucleotides align to TRBD1. The CDR3 runs to 14 residues. V dropped 6 bases and J dropped 8; count of bases not matched to a gene: 12. The germline V gene encodes CDR1 LGHDT and CDR2 YNNKEL (reference sequence). The CDR3 region has the DNA TGTGCCAGCAGGCGCCAACAGGGGATCTGGGGCTACACCTTC. This codes for CASRRQQGIWGYTF.

In DNA form, the CDR3 reads TGTGCCAGCAGTTCGGTTCACAGGGATGGCAATCAGCCCCAGCATTTT. Amino acid sequence: CASSSVHRDGNQPQHF. The chain links TRBV27 to TRBJ1-5; possibly TRBD1 for D (6 bases). V shed 4 bases and J shed 2 bases, with 15 bases lying between them. The V gene's germline CDR1 is MNHEY and CDR2 SMNVEV (reference sequence). The length of the CDR3 is 16 residues.

The CDR3 sequence: CASSTLGSGRASPSYNEQFF. DNA for the CDR3: TGTGCCAGTAGTACCTTGGGCAGCGGGAGGGCTTCCCCCTCCTACAATGAGCAGTTCTTC. The gene calls are TRBV19 and TRBJ2-1; the match to TRBD2 covers 10 bases. Germline CDR1 LNHDA, CDR2 SQIVND (reference sequence). The V gene end was trimmed by 4 bases and the J gene end by 0 bases; junction bases not matched to a gene: 15. The CDR3 length is 20 residues.

The rearrangement joins TRBV10-3 to TRBJ2-3; 9 bases line up with TRBD2. J gave up 2 bases and V 5 bases, and 11 bases lay outside the gene matches. This CDR3 comprises 17 residues. CDR1 is ENHRY and CDR2 is SYGVKD in the germline V gene. In nucleotides, the CDR3 is TGTGCCATCAGTCGAGGGGAGCGCGGGAGGGCCACAGATACGCAGTATTTT. It encodes CAISRGERGRATDTQYF.

The CDR3 spells CASSSLLWNTEAFF. The CDR3 coding sequence is TGTGCCAGCAGTTCCCTACTGTGGAACACTGAAGCTTTCTTT. V usage is TRBV28 and J usage is TRBJ1-1, with no clear D. The CDR3 length is 14 residues. Germline V gives CDR1 MDHEN, CDR2 SYDVKM. V gave up 4 bases and J gave up 1 base, with 10 bases separating them.

The genes are TRBV3-1 (or the pseudogene TRBV3-2) and TRBJ1-3; D is perhaps TRBD1 (5 bases). The germline gives CDR1 LGHDT, CDR2 YNNKEL (reference sequence). V was cut by 0 bases and J by 2 bases, with 11 bases left in between. This CDR3 contains 16 residues. The CDR3 region has the DNA TGTGCCAGCAGCCAAGAAGCCAGGGTAACTGGAAACACCATATATTTT. Amino acid sequence: CASSQEARVTGNTIYF.

This clone has just a few counts. This chain joins TRBV2 and TRBJ1-2; D gene ambiguous. Trimming cost V 7 bases and J 8 bases, with 14 bases left between them. The CDR3 extends over 12 amino acids. In germline, CDR1 is SNHLY, CDR2 FYNNEI. The CDR3 spells CASTLDSPGYTF. CDR3 bases: TGTGCCAGCACCCTGGACTCCCCGGGCTACACCTTC.

V and J are TRBV19 and TRBJ2-3; TRBD2 is a possible D gene (5 bases). This CDR3 is 15 amino acids long. Germline V gives CDR1 LNHDA, CDR2 SQIVND (reference sequence). The germline V and J ends were trimmed by 6 bases and 0 bases, with 13 bases remaining between them. This CDR3 is CASSTYGGSTDTQYF. Written as DNA, the CDR3 is TGTGCCAGTAGCACTTACGGCGGGAGCACAGATACGCAGTATTTT.

The chain recombines TRBV27 with TRBJ1-2, with a possible D match to TRBD1 (6 bases). Germline V gives CDR1 MNHEY, CDR2 SMNVEV (reference sequence). V gave up 3 bases and J gave up 0 bases, with 17 bases separating them. The CDR3 covers 17 residues. The CDR3 DNA sequence: TGTGCCAGCAGTTTGTCCCATACAGGGTACCCTAACTATGGCTACACCTTC. Residues: CASSLSHTGYPNYGYTF.

V and J are TRBV27 and TRBJ2-3, with 10 nucleotides matching TRBD1. With 7 bases clipped from V and 2 bases from J, the junction kept 3 bases outside the gene matches. The CDR3 loop spans 14 amino acids. CDR1 is MNHEY, CDR2 SMNVEV, per germline (reference sequence). The CDR3 here is CASKRQGATDTQYF. CDR3 bases: TGTGCCAGCAAGCGACAGGGGGCCACAGATACGCAGTATTTT.

J is TRBJ2-1 and V is TRBV3-1 (or the pseudogene TRBV3-2); TRBD2 agrees at 12 bases. Unmatched junction bases numbered 13, after V lost 1 base and J lost 9 bases. Germline V gives CDR1 LGHDT, CDR2 YNNKEL (reference sequence). The CDR3 has 18 amino acids. The CDR3 coding sequence is TGTGCCAGCAGCCAAGCCAGCGGACTAGCGGGGCCCGGGGGTGAGCAGTTCTTC. Its translation is CASSQASGLAGPGGEQFF.

The chain employs TRBV5-1 and TRBJ2-1; 9 bases are shared with TRBD2. The CDR3 is 15 residues long. The trim removed 4 bases at V and 5 bases at J, leaving 7 bases unmatched. Germline V gene lookup returns CDR1 SGHRS and CDR2 YFSETQ. CDR3: CASSDLAGPDNEQFF. DNA for the CDR3: TGCGCCAGCAGCGACCTAGCGGGACCCGACAATGAGCAGTTCTTC.